The TCR beta chain under discussion was sequenced for a study of cytomegalovirus exposure and HLA in healthy donors. PCR involved 60 Vbeta and 13 Jbeta primers. TCRdb's table, derived via immunoSEQ multiplex PCR, lists solely in-frame clones and lacks some. The table includes some 79,000 clones, less than 80% detected once. The CDR3 has 19 residues. Germline V gene lookup returns CDR1 LNHDA and CDR2 SQIVND (reference sequence). Trimming removed 3 bases from V and 1 base from J; junction bases left unmatched: 8. The study's findings and limits: There were some public TCRs occurring in many donors, but most TCR sequences were rare.

In this sample, this clone turned up a few times. The antigen is not known. The receptor's source is a woman aged 40 to 50 in good health and CMV-seropositive. Sequenced material: PBMCs. V gene TRBV19 combines with J gene TRBJ2-6; 11 bases map to TRBD1. Here the CDR3 reads CASSIRTGGYESGANVLTF. The CDR3 bases are TGTGCCAGTAGTATCCGGACAGGGGGCTATGAATCTGGGGCCAACGTCCTGACTTTC.